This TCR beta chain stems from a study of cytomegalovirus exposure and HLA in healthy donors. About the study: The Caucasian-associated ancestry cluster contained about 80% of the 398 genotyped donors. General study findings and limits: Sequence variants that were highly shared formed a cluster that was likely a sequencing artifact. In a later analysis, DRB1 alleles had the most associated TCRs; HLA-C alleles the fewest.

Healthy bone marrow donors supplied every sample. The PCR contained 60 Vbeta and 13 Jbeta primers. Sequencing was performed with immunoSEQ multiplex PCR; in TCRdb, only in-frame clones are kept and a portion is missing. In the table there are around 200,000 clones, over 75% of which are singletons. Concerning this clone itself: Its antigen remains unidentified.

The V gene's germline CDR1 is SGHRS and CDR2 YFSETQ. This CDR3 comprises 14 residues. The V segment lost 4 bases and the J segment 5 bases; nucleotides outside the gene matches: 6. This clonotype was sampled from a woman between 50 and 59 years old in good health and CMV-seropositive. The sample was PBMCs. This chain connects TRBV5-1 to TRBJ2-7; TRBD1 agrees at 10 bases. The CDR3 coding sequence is TGCGCCAGCAGCCACCGACAGGGGGCCAACGAGCAGTACTTC. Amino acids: CASSHRQGANEQYF. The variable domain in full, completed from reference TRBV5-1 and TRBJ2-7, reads KAGVTQTPRYLIKTRGQQVTLSCSPISGHRSVSWYQQTPGQGLQFLFEYFSETQRNKGNFPGRFSGRQFSNSRSEMNVSTLELGDSALYLCASSHRQGANEQYFGPGTRLTVT.